This T cell receptor beta chain was captured by sequencing in a study of cytomegalovirus exposure and HLA in healthy donors (dated by TCRdb to about 2017). Regarding the study in general: An earlier analysis of roughly 610 of the donors reported under 300 Gb of sequence data and roughly 120 million unique TCR beta sequences obtained from about 200 million T cells. An early release covering over 500 HLA-typed donors comprised about 320 gigabases of sequencing data and tens of millions of unique TCR sequences. Of the 300 to 500 genotyped donors, roughly 80% were placed in the genetic ancestry cluster associated with self-reported Caucasian donors. The study aimed to test whether cataloging public T cell receptors could reveal signatures of past pathogen exposure. The T cell repertoires of around 730 subjects were profiled by immunosequencing and related to cytomegalovirus serostatus. In addition to the first cohort of 666 subjects, a separate validation cohort of 120 different subjects was used. The study combined high-throughput TCR immunosequencing, statistical association of individual TCRs with disease status, and machine learning to predict cytomegalovirus infection status. A later analysis re-analyzed previously published TCR beta repertoires from roughly 600 donors and added high-resolution HLA genotyping to study TCR occurrence patterns. In the later analysis, no new phenotypic data were used to find candidate immune exposures; instead, reliance was placed on TCR beta sequences and their occurrence across donors. An earlier analysis of 450 to 750 of the donors used high-throughput TCR beta sequencing to judge whether each TCR beta V gene segment behaved as functional or pseudogenic. Alongside the repertoire data, information on donor age, sex, ethnicity and CMV serostatus was compiled. Genome-wide SNP genotypes for about three fifths of the roughly 670 donors were used in a later genetic analysis, which treated that subset as a discovery cohort. All discovery cohort repertoires had been generated using a single sequencing platform. HLA typing covered class I and class II loci at four-digit resolution. Typing coverage differed by locus: A, B, C, DRB1 and DQB1 were typed in about 629-640 donors, DQA1 in about 500, DPA1 in 600 to 610, and DPB1 in 472. Several DR-DQ haplotypes were handled as single units for association and clustering, since linkage in the cohort was strong. Among roughly 400 genotyped donors of the cohort, an average of around 220,000 unique TCR beta nucleotide sequences was sequenced per donor, of which 15% to 20% were non-productive.

The library was made by the immunoSEQ multiplex PCR assay. A mixture of 60 forward primers for TCR Vbeta segments and 13 reverse primers for TCR Jbeta segments was used in the multiplex PCR. The CDR3 region of rearranged TCR beta genes was amplified from genomic DNA by a multiplex PCR assay. On the Illumina HiSeq System, the amplified TCR beta libraries were sequenced as 87-base-pair reads. The original methods were these. In a later analysis, tens of millions of unique TCR beta chains were counted across the 500 to 700 repertoires, and roughly 10 million of these chains were shared by at least two donors. A nearest-neighbor algorithm error-corrected the raw reads and collapsed the reads into unique sequences, merging closely related sequences to remove PCR and sequencing errors. V, D and J gene segments were assigned by aligning CDR3 sequences to IMGT reference sequences. For a sequence to be retained, a match of at least six nucleotides was required to both a V gene segment and a J gene segment. A rearrangement was called productive if the CDR3 had no stop codons and remained in frame with V and J, and every other rearrangement was called non-productive. CDR3 was defined according to IMGT convention as the region running from the second conserved V-encoded cysteine to the conserved J-encoded phenylalanine. In an earlier analysis of approximately 590 of the donors, sequences lacking an unambiguous match to a single V gene segment were excluded. An earlier analysis of 587 of the donors classified V segments as functional when productive rearrangements were above 56.7% and as segregating when the standard deviation between donors was above 5%. A statistical classification framework was built to diagnose cytomegalovirus status from the catalog of TCR beta chain sequences. In a later analysis, V and J genes were assigned by comparing TCR nucleotide sequences against IMGT/GENE-DB human TR gene sequences. A later analysis assigned CDR3 sequences and most-parsimonious VDJ recombination scenarios with the TCRdist pipeline. In a later analysis, each TCR beta chain was defined by its CDR3 amino acid sequence together with its V-gene family, and reads without a unique V-gene family were excluded. To address suspected cross-contamination and a sequencing artifact, a later analysis removed a few hundred highly shared, low-generation-probability nucleotide sequences. A later analysis calculated a clonal expansion index for each public chain from normalized within-repertoire ranks of inferred template counts. A later analysis computed generation probabilities with a VDJ recombination model fitted to out-of-frame rearrangements, and checked the results against IGoR. A later analysis scored TCR-TCR, TCR-HLA and TCR-CMV co-occurrence with hypergeometric tests, applying a repertoire-size bias correction to TCR pairs. To estimate false discovery rates, a later analysis permuted the HLA or CMV assignments 20 times. In a later analysis, co-occurring TCRs were grouped using DBSCAN, with TCRdist sequence similarity added in when clustering inside HLA-allele-positive subsets. Repertoires with fewer than 30,000 or more than 120,000 public chains, plus five repertoires with anomalous nucleotide sharing, were excluded from co-occurrence clustering. Entries here come from immuneACCESS through TCRdb and include only in-frame sequences with V and J called. Some clones fail to appear in such tables; in the studies checked, an unresolved V gene covers under half of the shortfall, and the cause of the remainder is unknown. Clone size and the V and J calls come from that table; the DNA yielded D and trimming. This sample lists some 150,000 clones; about 80% were detected once. 2% to 2.5% of the sample goes to the ten largest clones.

Concerning this clone itself: Its antigen is still unknown. Qualities for individual bases were not recorded, and no much larger clone is one base off.

General study outcomes and caveats: Most TCR sequences were observed very rarely across donors, whereas some public TCRs were present in many individuals. A later analysis found that HLA-associated TCR beta chains were more clonally expanded and had lower generation probabilities than equally common non-associated chains. In this cohort, only TCR beta chains were sequenced, and detectable features were limited by the absence of alpha or paired-chain data. Most CMV-associated TCR beta chains appeared to be HLA-restricted in a later analysis, and the HLA associations seemed to be driven largely by CMV exposure. The authors suggested that the approach could potentially be generalized to other disease states and immunological phenotypes. Sequencing depth was assumed to be roughly uniform across donors in the presence/absence analyses, though that assumption may not hold. A later genetic analysis reported fewer N-insertions in productive TCRs among donors in an Asian-associated ancestry cluster than the roughly 700-donor mean. Correlated functional status among segregating V segments might be attributable to linkage disequilibrium, but an unknown experimental factor could not be ruled out. In a later analysis, the rate of TCR association differed among HLA loci, with DRB1 alleles having the most associated TCRs and HLA-C alleles having the fewest. At a false discovery rate of 0.05, a later analysis linked roughly 17,000 TCR beta sequences to specific HLA alleles. Strong co-occurrence of HLA alleles, especially DR and DQ, made assigning TCR associations to individual alleles difficult. A cluster of highly shared sequence variants was judged likely to be a technical artifact of the sequencing pipeline. HLA typing was unavailable for some donors at each locus, so association tests used only the typed subset. Because counts were too low, under 20 rarely observed V segments, including chromosome 9 orphons, were left out of the earlier analysis of 587 of the donors. In vitro tests confirmed that a few of the cytomegalovirus-associated TCR beta chains recognize cytomegalovirus antigens. A total of fewer than 200 TCR beta chains were listed by the study as associated with cytomegalovirus. In an earlier analysis of a few hundred of the donors, most TCR beta V segments were observed in productive rearrangements about 87% or about 30% of the time, broadly matching IMGT annotations. In a later analysis, several top co-occurrence clusters were reported to appear linked to parvovirus B19, influenza, CMV and Epstein-Barr virus. In both the original and validation cohorts, the classifier was reported to diagnose cytomegalovirus status with high specificity and sensitivity. CMV serostatus was the only immune exposure information available for the cohort. V-gene and J-gene trimming of TCR beta chains was associated with a missense DCLRE1C variant in a later genetic analysis, and the association was replicated in an independent cohort. A further reported finding was that TCR beta sequences accurately predicted the HLA-A and HLA-B alleles for most subjects in the first cohort.

In total, just over 650 healthy bone marrow donors made up the cohort. At the time of sampling, every cohort member was nominally healthy, though immune exposures that went unrecorded were likely present. The donor was CMV seronegative and was included in the group of about 350 seronegative cohort members. Each donor provided a peripheral blood sample, and peripheral blood mononuclear cells were used for TCR beta sequencing. Genomic DNA extraction from the blood cell samples was performed with the Qiagen DNeasy Blood Extraction Kit. This clonotype was sampled from a middle-aged man in good health and CMV-seronegative. The sample consisted of PBMCs.

For the CDR3, the sequence is CASRRRLAGVGSYNEQFF. In nucleotide form, the sequence is TGTGCCAGCAGACGACGGTTAGCGGGAGTGGGCTCCTACAATGAGCAGTTCTTC. Here the chain combines TRBV7-2 and TRBJ2-1, with 9 bases in between that match TRBD2. Via the germline V gene, CDR1 is SGHTA and CDR2 FQGNSA. The CDR3 starts with the cysteine, ends with the phenylalanine, and has 18 residues. Only the CDR3 portion is preserved as DNA: 54 bases, with reading frame beginning at the first base. V is trimmed back by 6 bases and J by 0 bases, and the junction contains 12 bases that no gene match accounts for.